The 24 T cell receptor beta chains reported below all come from one sample, sequenced in a study of cytotoxic CD8 clonotypes in ibrutinib-treated CLL. Produced via immunoSEQ multiplex PCR; TCRdb's table is partial and in-frame only. The data contain about 140,000 clones, 80% of them seen just once; the ten biggest clones take up roughly 7.6%. The starting material was PBMCs, obtained after 36 months of ibrutinib treatment. These receptors came from a human donor with chronic lymphocytic leukemia.

This clone was observed a single time. The gene calls are TRBV20-1 and TRBJ2-5, with D possibly TRBD1 on 6 matching bases. Per the germline V gene, CDR1 is DFQATT and CDR2 is SNEGSKA (reference sequence). V dropped 8 bases and J dropped 3 bases, with 10 bases sitting between them. The CDR3 is made up of 11 amino acids. The CDR3 DNA sequence: TGCAGTCAGGGGATTGAAGAGACCCAGTACTTC. It translates to CSQGIEETQYF.

This clone was recorded a few times. V and J are TRBV19 and TRBJ1-2; the D is unclear. CDR1 and CDR2 from the germline V gene are LNHDA and SQIVND (reference sequence). This CDR3 is 15 amino acids long. The V end lost 3 bases, the J end lost 0 bases, and 11 bases lay between the germline ends. CDR3 residues: CASSIRHQTNYGYTF. CDR3 in DNA: TGTGCCAGTAGTATTAGGCACCAAACTAACTATGGCTACACCTTC.

The rearrangement links TRBV28 to TRBJ2-3; D remains ambiguous. Germline V gene lookup returns CDR1 MDHEN and CDR2 SYDVKM. V dropped 3 bases and J dropped 4 bases, with 20 bases sitting between them. The length of the CDR3 is 17 residues. CDR3 DNA sequence: TGTGCCAGCAGTTTCCCACATTTAGAGCTGATCGCAGATACGCAGTATTTT. This gives the protein CASSFPHLELIADTQYF.

The V gene is TRBV5-1, the J gene TRBJ2-7, with 12 nucleotides matching TRBD1. This CDR3 has 16 amino acids. J was trimmed by 5 bases and V by 0 bases; bases with no gene match: 6. Germline CDR1 and CDR2: SGHRS and YFSETQ. The CDR3 bases are TGCGCCAGCAGCTTGGAAGGGGGACAGGGGGCTCACGAGCAGTACTTC. Its translation is CASSLEGGQGAHEQYF.

This clone was seen more than once but under ten times. The chain has TRBV6-6 and TRBJ2-7; 7 bases are a match to TRBD1. CDR1 is MNHNY, CDR2 SVGAGI, per germline (reference sequence). The CDR3 is made up of 15 amino acids. The ends lost 0 bases at V and 4 bases at J; junction bases unmatched: 6. This chain's CDR3 is CASSYSGTEPYEQYF. In DNA, the CDR3 is TGTGCCAGCAGTTACTCCGGGACAGAGCCTTACGAGCAGTACTTC.

The V call is TRBV28, the J call TRBJ1-6; TRBD1 aligns across 7 bases. Trimming removed 7 bases from V and 0 bases from J; junction bases left unmatched: 3. The CDR3 is 15 residues long. CDR1 and CDR2 from the germline V gene are MDHEN and SYDVKM. The CDR3 coding sequence is TGTGCCAGCACGACAGGGAGCTCCTATAATTCACCCCTCCACTTT. It encodes CASTTGSSYNSPLHF.

The chain couples TRBV2 to TRBJ2-3; D remains ambiguous. Germline V CDR1 and CDR2: SNHLY, FYNNEI. This CDR3 is 15 amino acids long. V lost 2 bases, J lost 0 bases, and 9 bases lay in between. As DNA, the CDR3 is TGTGCCAGCAGTGAAATACTACCCAGCACAGATACGCAGTATTTT. Protein sequence: CASSEILPSTDTQYF.

This clone was seen ten or more times. The chain is built from TRBV13 and TRBJ1-3; D is perhaps TRBD1 (6 bases). Germline loops: CDR1 PRHDT, CDR2 FYEKMQ (reference sequence). V shed 2 bases and J shed 4 bases, with 12 bases lying between them. The CDR3 covers 15 residues. Here the CDR3 reads CASSLSGGEGNTIYF. The DNA of the CDR3 is TGTGCCAGCAGCTTATCGGGGGGCGAAGGAAACACCATATATTTT.

The chain joins TRBV6-6 to TRBJ1-2; 10 bases are shared with TRBD1. CDR1 and CDR2 from the germline V gene are MNHNY and SVGAGI (reference sequence). The CDR3 length is 15 residues. J was trimmed by 3 bases and V by 6 bases; bases with no gene match: 7. The CDR3 DNA reads TGTGCCAGCAGAACCGACAGGGGGCGCGACTATGGCTACACCTTC. Encoded protein: CASRTDRGRDYGYTF.

This clone has only one observation. This chain joins TRBV5-5 and TRBJ1-2; maybe TRBD1 (5 bases). Trimming removed 6 bases from V and 6 bases from J, with 24 bases in between. The CDR3 loop spans 16 amino acids. CDR1 SGHKS and CDR2 YYEKEE come from the germline V gene (reference sequence). The CDR3 spells CASTNNLSGRRHGYTF. DNA of the CDR3: TGTGCCAGCACCAACAATCTTTCAGGGCGCCGGCATGGCTACACCTTC. Using reference TRBV5-5 and TRBJ1-2 for the parts outside the CDR3, the full variable domain is DAGVTQSPTHLIKTRGQQVTLRCSPISGHKSVSWYQQVLGQGPQFIFQYYEKEERGRGNFPDRFSARQFPNYSSELNVNALLLGDSALYLCASTNNLSGRRHGYTFGSGTRLTVV.

The CDR3 DNA is TGTGCCAGCAGCTTGGACATCATGAACACTGAAGCTTTCTTT. Protein sequence: CASSLDIMNTEAFF. V gene TRBV7-9 combines with J gene TRBJ1-1; TRBD1 is a possible D gene (5 bases). Trimming took off 3 bases at V and 0 bases at J, with 8 bases between the two ends. CDR3 size: 14 residues. Germline V gene lookup returns CDR1 SEHNR and CDR2 FQNEAQ (reference sequence).

The CDR3 coding sequence is TGTGCCCGAAGTGGGGATTTCCAAGAGACCCAGTACTTC. Translated, it gives CARSGDFQETQYF. This chain connects TRBV2 to TRBJ2-5; D gene ambiguous. The germline CDR1 and CDR2 sequences are SNHLY and FYNNEI. The CDR3 loop spans 13 amino acids. Trimming took 11 bases from V and 1 from J, leaving 14 bases between them.

The chain couples TRBV7-3 to TRBJ2-2, with D possibly matching TRBD2 (5 bases). The CDR3 sequence is 15 residues long. V lost 5 bases and J lost 4, with 14 bases in between. CDR1 is SGHTA, CDR2 FQGTGA, per germline. The chain's CDR3 is CASSPQLAGTGELFF. The CDR3, as DNA: TGTGCCAGCAGCCCCCAGCTAGCTGGCACCGGGGAGCTGTTTTTT.

V is TRBV4-1 and J is TRBJ2-7; 8 bases align to TRBD1. V dropped 4 bases and J dropped 6; count of bases not matched to a gene: 14. Germline values: CDR1 MGHRA, CDR2 YSYEKL. CDR3 size: 16 residues. DNA for the CDR3: TGCGCCAGCAGCCTGACAGGGGACCCAAATGTGGGCGAGCAGTACTTC. Its translation: CASSLTGDPNVGEQYF.

The CDR3 sequence is CASSLVARTAYEQYF. The CDR3 nucleotides read TGTGCCAGCAGTTTGGTGGCCAGGACTGCCTACGAGCAGTACTTC. The chain carries TRBV27 and TRBJ2-7, with a weak D call TRBD2 (5 bases). V was shortened by 3 bases and J by 2 bases, with 14 bases between the two germline ends. Germline V gives CDR1 MNHEY, CDR2 SMNVEV (reference sequence). The CDR3 is 15 residues long.

This chain connects TRBV5-5 to TRBJ2-3, with 7 bases fitting TRBD2. This CDR3 has 15 amino acids. Germline loops: CDR1 SGHKS, CDR2 YYEKEE (reference sequence). V shed 4 bases and J 2 bases; nucleotides not matched to a gene: 7. The CDR3 sequence: CASSRRDYTTDTQYF. In DNA form, the CDR3 reads TGTGCCAGCAGCCGCCGGGACTACACCACAGATACGCAGTATTTT.

The V call is TRBV28, the J call TRBJ2-7, with TRBD1 matching over 10 bases. The CDR3 spans 13 residues. V shed 6 bases and J 7 bases; nucleotides not matched to a gene: 6. Per germline, CDR1 MDHEN and CDR2 SYDVKM. In nucleotides, the CDR3 is TGTGCCAGCAGGGGACAGGGGAATTTGGAGCAGTACTTC. This codes for CASRGQGNLEQYF.

V and J are TRBV7-2 and TRBJ2-1, with TRBD2 matching 9 bases. Germline loops: CDR1 SGHTA, CDR2 FQGNSA. Losses at the gene ends were 0 bases for V and 9 bases for J; bases not matched to a gene: 9. The CDR3 is 16 amino acids. CDR3 protein: CASSLAWREGLSEQFF. In DNA form, the CDR3 reads TGTGCCAGCAGCTTAGCGTGGCGGGAGGGGTTGAGTGAGCAGTTCTTC.

V usage is TRBV18 and J usage is TRBJ2-3; D uncertain. The CDR3 is 12 amino acids. Per germline, CDR1 KGHSH and CDR2 LQKENI. Between the trimmed V and J ends, which lost 4 bases and 2 bases, there was a span of 4 bases. This CDR3 reads CASSRFTDTQYF. CDR3 in DNA: TGTGCCAGCTCACGATTCACAGATACGCAGTATTTT.

This sequence joins TRBV4-2 and TRBJ2-7; 9 nucleotides agree with TRBD2. Losses at the gene ends were 0 bases for V and 3 bases for J; bases not matched to a gene: 9. From germline, CDR1 is LGHNA and CDR2 YNFKEQ. The CDR3 has 17 amino acids. The CDR3 loop is CASSQDHTSGGLYEQYF. The CDR3, as DNA: TGTGCCAGCAGCCAAGATCACACCAGCGGGGGGCTCTACGAGCAGTACTTC.

V and J are TRBV30 and TRBJ1-5; possible D gene TRBD1, 5 bases. The germline V gene has CDR1 GTSNPN and CDR2 SVGIG (reference sequence). V lost 0 bases and J lost 3, with 12 bases in between. The CDR3 extends over 15 amino acids. CDR3 nucleotides: TGTGCCTGGAGTGTACTGGGACCTTTCAATCAGCCCCAGCATTTT. Its protein product is CAWSVLGPFNQPQHF. Based on the CDR3 plus reference TRBV30 and TRBJ1-5, the full variable domain is SQTIHQWPATLVQPVGSPLSLECTVEGTSNPNLYWYRQAAGRGLQLLFYSVGIGQISSEVPQNLSASRPQDRQFILSSKKLLLSDSGFYLCAWSVLGPFNQPQHFGDGTRLSIL.

This clone was recorded only once. This chain uses TRBV10-3 with TRBJ2-7, with TRBD1 as a possible D gene (7 bases). V was trimmed by 5 bases and J by 0 bases, leaving 11 bases between them. In germline, CDR1 is ENHRY, CDR2 SYGVKD. The CDR3 covers 14 residues. The CDR3 DNA follows: TGTGCCATCAGTCAGGGGGGTATCTCCTACGAGCAGTACTTC. This encodes CAISQGGISYEQYF.

The rearrangement joins TRBV19 to TRBJ2-2; 9 bases map to TRBD1. V dropped 4 bases and J dropped 0; count of bases not matched to a gene: 3. This CDR3 is built from 16 residues. The germline CDR1 and CDR2 sequences are LNHDA and SQIVND (reference sequence). The CDR3 DNA sequence: TGTGCCAGTAGTACCGGGACAGGGCCGAACACCGGGGAGCTGTTTTTT. Translated: CASSTGTGPNTGELFF.

There are a few counts of this clone. This sequence joins TRBV11-2 and TRBJ2-3; D is ambiguous. V lost 5 bases and J 0 bases, leaving 6 bases between the germline ends. The CDR3 contains 13 residues. Germline V gives CDR1 SGHAT, CDR2 FQNNGV. In DNA, the CDR3 is TGTGCCAGCAGCGGTACTAGCACAGATACGCAGTATTTT. Its protein is CASSGTSTDTQYF.